The present TCR beta chain was sequenced within a study of regulatory T cells in long-lasting Graves disease. Broader study findings: No thyroid tissue was studied; the work used peripheral blood only. Comparison showed that persistent patients shared more public clonotypes (2,741) than new patients (approximately 870).

Building the TCR beta libraries relied on iRepertoire HTBI primers, and CDR3 regions underwent Arm-PCR. Authors' analysis steps: Gene usage covered some 66 TRBV and 14 TRBJ segments. TCRdb processed the multiplex PCR reads anew with MiXCR; each CDR3 protein has one entry. These V and J calls originate from TCRdb's pipeline instead of the authors' own analysis. Altogether about 540,000 distinct CDR3 sequences are present, 13% being singletons, with the ten largest covering under 10%. This clonotype appeared many times. Its antigen remains unknown. Time point noted: newly diagnosed GD, antithyroid drugs for less than 3 months. PBMCs were the source of the RNA used for TCR sequencing. The germline V gene encodes CDR1 PRHDT and CDR2 FYEKMQ (reference sequence). V dropped 5 bases and J dropped 8; count of bases not matched to a gene: 7. This CDR3 is built from 14 residues. These data were also filed under a second study, of T cells in Graves' hyperthyroidism and ophthalmopathy. That source notes: Ophthalmopathy was identified by the model a median roughly six months ahead of onset.

V usage is TRBV13 and J usage is TRBJ1-4; 8 nucleotides line up with TRBD1. The sequence came from a man younger than 40 with Graves disease. The material sequenced was peripheral blood mononuclear cells (PBMCs), taken at new diagnosis, from a patient treated with antithyroid drugs. This CDR3 is CASSEDRAAEKLFF. The DNA for the CDR3 is TGTGCCAGCAGCGAGGACAGGGCGGCGGAAAAACTGTTTTTT.